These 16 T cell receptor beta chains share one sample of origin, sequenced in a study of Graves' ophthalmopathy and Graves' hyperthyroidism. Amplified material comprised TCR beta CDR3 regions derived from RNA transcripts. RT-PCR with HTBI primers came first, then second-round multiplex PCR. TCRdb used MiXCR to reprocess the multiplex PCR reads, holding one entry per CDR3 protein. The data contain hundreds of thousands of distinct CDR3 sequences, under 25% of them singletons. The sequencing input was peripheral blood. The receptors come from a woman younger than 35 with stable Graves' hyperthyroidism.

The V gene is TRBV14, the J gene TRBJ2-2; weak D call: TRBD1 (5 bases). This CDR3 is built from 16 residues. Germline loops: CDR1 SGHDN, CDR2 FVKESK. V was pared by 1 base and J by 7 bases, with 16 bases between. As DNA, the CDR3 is TGTGCCAGCAGCCAAGTTGGCAGGGAAAGGGACGGGGAGCTGTTTTTT. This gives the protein CASSQVGRERDGELFF.

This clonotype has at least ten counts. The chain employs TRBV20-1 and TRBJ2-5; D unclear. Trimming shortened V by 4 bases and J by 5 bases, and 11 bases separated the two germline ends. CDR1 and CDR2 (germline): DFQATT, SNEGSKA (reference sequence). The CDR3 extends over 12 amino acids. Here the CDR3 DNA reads TGCAGTGCTAACAGTGATAGGGAGACCCAGTACTTC. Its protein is CSANSDRETQYF.

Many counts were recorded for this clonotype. The CDR3 bases are TGCGCCAGCAGAACACTAGCGGGAGGGAGAGAGACCCAGTACTTC. Its translation: CASRTLAGGRETQYF. This chain connects TRBV4-1 to TRBJ2-5; 13 nucleotides agree with TRBD2. The V and J ends lost 6 bases and 4 bases, in that order; junction bases with no gene match: 5. Germline CDR1 reads MGHRA; CDR2 reads YSYEKL. The CDR3 length is 15 residues.

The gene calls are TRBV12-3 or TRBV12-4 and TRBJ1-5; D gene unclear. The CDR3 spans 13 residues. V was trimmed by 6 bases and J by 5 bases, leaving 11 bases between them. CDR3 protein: CASSPCQDQPQHF. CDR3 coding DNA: TGTGCCAGCAGCCCATGTCAGGATCAGCCCCAGCATTTT.

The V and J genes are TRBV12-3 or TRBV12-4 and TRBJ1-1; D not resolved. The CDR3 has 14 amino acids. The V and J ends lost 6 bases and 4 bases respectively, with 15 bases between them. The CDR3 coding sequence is TGTGCCAGCAGCCTTTCGACGGGGATCACTGAAGCTTTCTTT. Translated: CASSLSTGITEAFF.

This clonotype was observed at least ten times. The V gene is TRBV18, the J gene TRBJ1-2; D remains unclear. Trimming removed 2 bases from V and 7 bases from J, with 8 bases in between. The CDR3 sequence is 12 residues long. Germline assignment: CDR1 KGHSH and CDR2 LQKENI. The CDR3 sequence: CASSPDEGGYTF. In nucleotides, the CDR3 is TGTGCCAGCTCACCAGATGAGGGTGGCTACACCTTC.

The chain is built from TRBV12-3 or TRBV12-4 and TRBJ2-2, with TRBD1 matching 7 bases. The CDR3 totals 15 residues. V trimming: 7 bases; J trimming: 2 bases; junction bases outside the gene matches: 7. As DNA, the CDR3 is TGTGCCAGCACCCAACGACAGGGCAACACCGGGGAGCTGTTTTTT. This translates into CASTQRQGNTGELFF.

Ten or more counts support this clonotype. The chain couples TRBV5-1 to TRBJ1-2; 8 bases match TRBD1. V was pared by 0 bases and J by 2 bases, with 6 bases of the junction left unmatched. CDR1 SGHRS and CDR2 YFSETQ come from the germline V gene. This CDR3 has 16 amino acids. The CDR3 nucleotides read TGCGCCAGCAGCTTGGTGCAGGGGGCGCTGAACTATGGCTACACCTTC. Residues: CASSLVQGALNYGYTF.

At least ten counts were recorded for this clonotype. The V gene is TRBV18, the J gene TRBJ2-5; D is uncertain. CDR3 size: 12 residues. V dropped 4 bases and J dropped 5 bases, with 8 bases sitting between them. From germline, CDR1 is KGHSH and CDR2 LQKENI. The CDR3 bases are TGTGCCAGCTCACGACCATTGGAGACCCAGTACTTC. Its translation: CASSRPLETQYF.

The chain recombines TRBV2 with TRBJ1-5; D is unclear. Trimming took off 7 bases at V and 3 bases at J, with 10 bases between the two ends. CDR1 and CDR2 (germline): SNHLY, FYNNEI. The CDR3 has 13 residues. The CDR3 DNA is TGTGCCAGCACTTCTGGATTCAATCAGCCCCAGCATTTT. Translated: CASTSGFNQPQHF.

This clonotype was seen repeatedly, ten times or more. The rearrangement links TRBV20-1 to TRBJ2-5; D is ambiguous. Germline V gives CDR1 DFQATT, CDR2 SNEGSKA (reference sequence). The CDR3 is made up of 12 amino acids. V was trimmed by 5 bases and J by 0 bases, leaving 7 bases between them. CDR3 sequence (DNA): TGCAGTGCTGGGGATGACCAAGAGACCCAGTACTTC. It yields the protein CSAGDDQETQYF.

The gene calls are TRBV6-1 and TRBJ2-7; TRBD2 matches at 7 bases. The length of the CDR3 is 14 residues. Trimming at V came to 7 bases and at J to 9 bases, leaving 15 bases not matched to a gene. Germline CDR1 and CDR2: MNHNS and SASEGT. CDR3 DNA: TGTGCCAGCACCGCCCGAGGCGGGAGTTCTAGGCAGTACTTC. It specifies CASTARGGSSRQYF.

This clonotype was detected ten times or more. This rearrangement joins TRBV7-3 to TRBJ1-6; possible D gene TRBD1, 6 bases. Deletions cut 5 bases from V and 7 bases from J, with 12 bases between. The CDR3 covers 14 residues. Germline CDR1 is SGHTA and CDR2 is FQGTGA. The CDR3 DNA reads TGTGCCAGCAGCGCCAGGGGTCGAAATTCACCCCTCCACTTT. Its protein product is CASSARGRNSPLHF.

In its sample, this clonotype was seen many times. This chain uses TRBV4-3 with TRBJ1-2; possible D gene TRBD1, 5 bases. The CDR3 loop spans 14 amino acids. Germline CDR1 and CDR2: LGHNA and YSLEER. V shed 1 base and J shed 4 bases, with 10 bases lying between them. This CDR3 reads CASSQARVGYGYTF. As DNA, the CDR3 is TGCGCCAGCAGCCAAGCCAGGGTGGGCTATGGCTACACCTTC.

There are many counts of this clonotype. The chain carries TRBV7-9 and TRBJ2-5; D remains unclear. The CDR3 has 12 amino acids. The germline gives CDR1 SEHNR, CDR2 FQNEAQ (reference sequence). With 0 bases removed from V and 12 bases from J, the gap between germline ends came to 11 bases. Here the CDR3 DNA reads TGTGCCAGCAGCTTAGCAGGGCCTGATAAGTACTTC. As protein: CASSLAGPDKYF.

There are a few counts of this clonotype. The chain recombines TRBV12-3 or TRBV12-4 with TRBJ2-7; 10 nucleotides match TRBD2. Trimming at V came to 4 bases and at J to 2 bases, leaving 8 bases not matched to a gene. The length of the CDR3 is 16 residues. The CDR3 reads CASSSHSGRIPYEQYF. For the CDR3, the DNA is TGTGCCAGCAGTTCCCATAGCGGGAGGATCCCCTACGAGCAGTACTTC.